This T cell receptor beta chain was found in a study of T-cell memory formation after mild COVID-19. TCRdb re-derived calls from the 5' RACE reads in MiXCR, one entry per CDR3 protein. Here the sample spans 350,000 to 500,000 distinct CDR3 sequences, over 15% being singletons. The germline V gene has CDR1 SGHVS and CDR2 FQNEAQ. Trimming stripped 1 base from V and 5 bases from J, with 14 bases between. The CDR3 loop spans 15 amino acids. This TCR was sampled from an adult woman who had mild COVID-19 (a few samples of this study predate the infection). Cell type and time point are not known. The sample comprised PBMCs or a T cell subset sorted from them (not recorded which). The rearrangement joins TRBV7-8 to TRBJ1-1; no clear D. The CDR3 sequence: CASSLGSGEVTEAFF. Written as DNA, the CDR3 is TGTGCCAGCAGCTTAGGGAGCGGGGAAGTTACTGAAGCTTTCTTT.